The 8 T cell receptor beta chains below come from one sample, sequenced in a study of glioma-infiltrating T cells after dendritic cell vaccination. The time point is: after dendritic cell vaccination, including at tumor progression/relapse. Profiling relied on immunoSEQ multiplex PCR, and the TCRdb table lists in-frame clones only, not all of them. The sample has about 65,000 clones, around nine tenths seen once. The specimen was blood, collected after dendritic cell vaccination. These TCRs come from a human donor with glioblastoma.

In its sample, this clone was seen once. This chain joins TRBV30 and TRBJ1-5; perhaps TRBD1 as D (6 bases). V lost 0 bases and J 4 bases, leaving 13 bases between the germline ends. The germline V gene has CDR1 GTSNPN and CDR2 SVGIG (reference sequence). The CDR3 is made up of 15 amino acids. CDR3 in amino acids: CAWSVLGAGNQPQHF. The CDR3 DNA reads TGTGCCTGGAGTGTACTGGGGGCAGGGAATCAGCCCCAGCATTTT.

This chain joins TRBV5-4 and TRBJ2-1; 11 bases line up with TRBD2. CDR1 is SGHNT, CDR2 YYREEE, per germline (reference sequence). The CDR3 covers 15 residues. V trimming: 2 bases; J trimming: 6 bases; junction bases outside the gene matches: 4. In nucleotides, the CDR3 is TGTGCCAGCAGCTTTCCCGGGACTAGCGGCAATGAGCAGTTCTTC. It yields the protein CASSFPGTSGNEQFF.

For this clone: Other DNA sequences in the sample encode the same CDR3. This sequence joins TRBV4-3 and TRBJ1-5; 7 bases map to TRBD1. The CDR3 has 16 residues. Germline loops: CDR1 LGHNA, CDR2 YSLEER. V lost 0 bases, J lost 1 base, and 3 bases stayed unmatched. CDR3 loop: CASSQDAGGSNQPQHF. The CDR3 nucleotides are TGCGCCAGCAGCCAAGATGCAGGGGGGAGCAATCAGCCCCAGCATTTT.

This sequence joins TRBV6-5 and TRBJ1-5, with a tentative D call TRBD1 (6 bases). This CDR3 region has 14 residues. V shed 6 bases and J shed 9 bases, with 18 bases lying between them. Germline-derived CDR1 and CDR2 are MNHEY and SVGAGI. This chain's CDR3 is CASSRHTLGGPQHF. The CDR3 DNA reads TGTGCCAGCAGCCGACATACCTTAGGGGGGCCCCAGCATTTT.

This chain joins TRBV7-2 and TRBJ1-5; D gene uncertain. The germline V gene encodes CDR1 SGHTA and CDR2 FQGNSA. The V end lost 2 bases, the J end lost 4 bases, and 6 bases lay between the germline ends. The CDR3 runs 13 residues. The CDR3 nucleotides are TGTGCCAGCAGCTTATACCAGAATCAGCCCCAGCATTTT. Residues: CASSLYQNQPQHF.

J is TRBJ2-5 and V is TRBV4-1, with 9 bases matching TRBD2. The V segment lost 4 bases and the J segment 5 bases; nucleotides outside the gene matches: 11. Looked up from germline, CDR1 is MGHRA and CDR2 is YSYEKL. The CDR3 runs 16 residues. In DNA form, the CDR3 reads TGCGCCAGCAGCCCCCTTTCTCCCGGACTAGCGGAGACCCAGTACTTC. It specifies CASSPLSPGLAETQYF.

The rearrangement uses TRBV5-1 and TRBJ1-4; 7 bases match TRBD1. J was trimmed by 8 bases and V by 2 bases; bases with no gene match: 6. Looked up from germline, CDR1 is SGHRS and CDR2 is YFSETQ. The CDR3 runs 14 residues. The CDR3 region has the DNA TGCGCCAGCAGCTTTGAGGGGGCCGGAGAAAAACTGTTTTTT. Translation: CASSFEGAGEKLFF.

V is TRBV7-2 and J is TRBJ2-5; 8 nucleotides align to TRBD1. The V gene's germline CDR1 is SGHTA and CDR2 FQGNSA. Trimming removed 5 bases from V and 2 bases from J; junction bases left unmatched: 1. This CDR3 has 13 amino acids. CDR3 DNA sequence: TGTGCCAGCAGCCGACAGGGGCAAGAGACCCAGTACTTC. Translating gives CASSRQGQETQYF.